The clone carrying this T cell receptor beta chain was recorded a few times. Its antigen is not identified. V lost 2 bases and J lost 6, with 13 bases in between. The CDR3 sequence is 15 residues long. In germline, CDR1 is MNHEY, CDR2 SVGAGI. These data belong to a study of T cells in Graves' hyperthyroidism and ophthalmopathy. Findings and caveats of the study: A model built on 13 V-J features separated ophthalmopathy from stable hyperthyroidism. Model predictions of ophthalmopathy came a median about six months before onset.

Hyperthyroidism in the patients, aged 18 to 65, was newly diagnosed and under 2 months in duration. Diagnostic decisions used clinical symptoms, serum thyroxine and TRAb, thyroid ultrasound and orbital computed tomography. RNA transcripts gave rise to amplified TCR beta CDR3 regions. TCR CDR3 regions were first amplified by RT-PCR with HTBI primers. TCRdb ran MiXCR on the multiplex PCR reads and lists one entry per CDR3 protein. The sample lists 530,000 or so distinct CDR3 sequences, 46% occurring once. This rearrangement joins TRBV6-5 to TRBJ2-2, with D maybe TRBD2 (5 bases). The sequenced sample consisted of peripheral blood or thyroid tissue (not recorded which). This TCR was sampled from a woman aged 18-29 years with Graves' hyperthyroidism. Here the CDR3 reads CASSYRGYLSGELFF. CDR3 DNA: TGTGCCAGCAGTTACCGGGGATATCTTTCCGGGGAGCTGTTTTTT.